The next 10 T cell receptor beta chains were all read from a single sample in a study of T-cell memory formation after mild COVID-19 (dated by TCRdb to the early 2020s). The library was prepared using 5' RACE. The sequencer listed for this sample is Illumina NovaSeq 6000. TCRdb trimmed the raw reads at Q25, called clones with MiXCR and kept productive beta chains. Each entry merges the rows of one CDR3 protein and shows their most common DNA and genes. This sample comprises approximately 570,000 distinct CDR3 sequences, under 20% of them detected only once. In total, the top ten clones hold around 13% of the sample. The sample taken for sequencing was PBMCs or a T cell subset sorted from them (not recorded which). The receptors here all came from an adult woman who had mild COVID-19 (a few samples of this study predate the infection). The sample titles of this study are shuffled in the database, so cell type and time point are left out; the donor was told from shared clones.

This clonotype has a handful of counts. The chain is built from TRBV7-3 and TRBJ2-1; D possibly corresponds to TRBD2 (7 bases). V lost 2 bases, J lost 6 bases, and 14 bases lay in between. This CDR3 is 15 amino acids long. The germline gives CDR1 SGHTA, CDR2 FQGTGA. Written as DNA, the CDR3 is TGTGCCAGCAGCTTATTCGGGGGGCCTAGCAATGAGCAGTTCTTC. Encoded protein: CASSLFGGPSNEQFF.

This rearrangement joins TRBV6-2 or TRBV6-3 to TRBJ1-5; 7 positions agree with TRBD1. Per the germline V gene, CDR1 is MNHEY and CDR2 is SVGEGT. J gave up 5 bases and V 5 bases, and 6 bases lay outside the gene matches. There are 14 residues in the CDR3. CDR3 protein: CASSTGTDYQPQHF. In DNA, the CDR3 is TGTGCCAGCAGTACCGGGACAGATTATCAGCCCCAGCATTTT.

The J gene is TRBJ2-1, the V gene TRBV29-1; TRBD2 matches 12 bases. The length of the CDR3 is 14 residues. V gave up 4 bases and J gave up 4 bases; unmatched junction bases: 2. Germline lookup yields CDR1 SQVTM and CDR2 ANQGSEA. The CDR3 coding sequence is TGCAGCGTTGGGACTAGCGGGGTTTACAATGAGCAGTTCTTC. It specifies CSVGTSGVYNEQFF.

This clonotype was counted between two and nine times. The V gene is TRBV3-1, the J gene TRBJ2-7; the D gene is possibly TRBD1 (5 bases). From germline, CDR1 is LGHDT and CDR2 YNNKEL (reference sequence). This CDR3 has 12 residues. Trimming left V 5 bases short and J 12 bases short, with 17 bases between. The CDR3 reads CASSEGALGWYF. The CDR3 nucleotides are TGTGCCAGCAGCGAAGGGGCCCTGGGGTGGTACTTC.

This rearrangement joins TRBV7-9 to TRBJ1-1; D is unclear. Trimming took off 3 bases at V and 10 bases at J, with 15 bases between the two ends. The germline V gene has CDR1 SEHNR and CDR2 FQNEAQ (reference sequence). CDR3 size: 13 residues. CDR3 amino acids: CASSLYSTRGAFF. As DNA, the CDR3 is TGTGCCAGCAGCTTGTACTCCACCCGGGGAGCTTTCTTT.

The chain joins TRBV7-8 to TRBJ1-1; D not certain. Trimming took 2 bases from V and 1 from J, leaving 8 bases between them. This CDR3 comprises 14 residues. Germline CDR1 reads SGHVS; CDR2 reads FQNEAQ. As DNA, the CDR3 is TGTGCCAGCAGCTTACCGTGGCCGAACACTGAAGCTTTCTTT. Translating gives CASSLPWPNTEAFF.

There are many counts of this clonotype. The genes are TRBV5-1 and TRBJ2-5; 13 bases map to TRBD2. J gave up 2 bases and V 3 bases, and 7 bases lay outside the gene matches. Looked up from germline, CDR1 is SGHRS and CDR2 is YFSETQ. The CDR3 extends over 17 amino acids. CDR3 sequence (DNA): TGCGCCAGCAGCTCCTACGGACTAGCGGGGGTACAAGAGACCCAGTACTTC. It specifies CASSSYGLAGVQETQYF.

This clonotype was counted a few times. The J gene is TRBJ2-1, the V gene TRBV4-3; the match to TRBD1 covers 11 bases. Germline CDR1 and CDR2: LGHNA and YSLEER. Trimming took 1 base from V and 4 from J; bases not matched to a gene: 3. The CDR3 has 16 residues. The CDR3 nucleotides are TGCGCCAGCAGCCAAGGGGGACAGGGGGGATACAATGAGCAGTTCTTC. Translation gives CASSQGGQGGYNEQFF.

In its sample, this clonotype was seen a few times. The rearrangement links TRBV5-1 to TRBJ2-1, with D possibly being TRBD1 (6 bases). Trimming left V 3 bases short and J 8 bases short, with 18 bases between. Per germline, CDR1 SGHRS and CDR2 YFSETQ. CDR3 size: 15 residues. CDR3 coding DNA: TGCGCCAGCAGCTCTTACGACAGGAAAGGAGATGAGCAGTTCTTC. This sequence encodes CASSSYDRKGDEQFF.

V usage is TRBV27 and J usage is TRBJ1-2; D is ambiguous. This CDR3 contains 15 residues. CDR1 and CDR2 from the germline V gene are MNHEY and SMNVEV (reference sequence). With 4 bases removed from V and 4 bases from J, the gap between germline ends came to 16 bases. The CDR3 sequence: CASSSATENLYGYTF. The CDR3 nucleotides read TGTGCCAGCAGTTCAGCCACAGAAAACCTCTATGGCTACACCTTC.